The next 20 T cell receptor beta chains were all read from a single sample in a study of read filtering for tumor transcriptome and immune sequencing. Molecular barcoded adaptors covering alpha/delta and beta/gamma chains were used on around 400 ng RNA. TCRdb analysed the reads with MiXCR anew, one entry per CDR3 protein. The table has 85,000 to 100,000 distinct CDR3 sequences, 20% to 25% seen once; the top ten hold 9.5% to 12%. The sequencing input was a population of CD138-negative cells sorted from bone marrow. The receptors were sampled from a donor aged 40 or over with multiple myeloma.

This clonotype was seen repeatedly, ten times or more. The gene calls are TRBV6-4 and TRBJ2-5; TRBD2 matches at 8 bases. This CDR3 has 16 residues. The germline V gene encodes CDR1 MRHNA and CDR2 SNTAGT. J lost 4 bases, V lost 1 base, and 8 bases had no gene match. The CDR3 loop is CASSDLGLGGSETQYF. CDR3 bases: TGTGCCAGCAGTGACTTGGGACTAGGGGGTTCAGAGACCCAGTACTTC.

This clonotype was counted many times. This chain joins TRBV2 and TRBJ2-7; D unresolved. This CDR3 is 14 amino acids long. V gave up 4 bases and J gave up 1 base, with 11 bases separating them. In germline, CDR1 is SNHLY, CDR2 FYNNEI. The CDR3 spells CASSGSAPSYEQYF. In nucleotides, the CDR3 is TGTGCCAGCAGTGGAAGCGCACCGTCCTACGAGCAGTACTTC.

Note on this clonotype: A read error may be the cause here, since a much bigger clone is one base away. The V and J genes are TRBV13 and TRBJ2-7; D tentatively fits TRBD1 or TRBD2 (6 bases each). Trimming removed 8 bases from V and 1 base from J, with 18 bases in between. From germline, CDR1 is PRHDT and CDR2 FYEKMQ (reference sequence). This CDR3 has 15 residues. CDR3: CASGSFGGTSYEQYF. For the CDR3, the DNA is TGTGCCAGCGGCTCGTTTGGGGGGACATCCTACGAGCAGTACTTC. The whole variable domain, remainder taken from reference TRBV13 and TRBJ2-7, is AAGVIQSPRHLIKEKRETATLKCYPIPRHDTVYWYQQGPGQDPQFLISFYEKMQSDKGSIPDRFSAQQFSDYHSELNMSSLELGDSALYFCASGSFGGTSYEQYFGPGTRLTVT.

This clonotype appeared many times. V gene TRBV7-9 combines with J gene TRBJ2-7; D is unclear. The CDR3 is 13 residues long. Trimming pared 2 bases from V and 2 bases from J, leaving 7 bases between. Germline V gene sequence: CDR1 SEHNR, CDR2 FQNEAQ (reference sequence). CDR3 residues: CASSLQAPYEQYF. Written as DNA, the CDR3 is TGTGCCAGCAGCTTACAAGCCCCCTACGAGCAGTACTTC.

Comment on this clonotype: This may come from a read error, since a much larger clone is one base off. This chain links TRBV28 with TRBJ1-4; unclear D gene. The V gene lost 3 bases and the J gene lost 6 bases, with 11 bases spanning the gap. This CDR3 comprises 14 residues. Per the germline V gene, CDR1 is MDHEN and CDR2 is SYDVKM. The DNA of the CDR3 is TGTGCCAGCAGTTTCAGAGGAGATGATGAAAAACTGTTTTTT. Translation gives CASSFRGDDEKLFF.

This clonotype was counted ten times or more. As DNA, the CDR3 is TGCAGTGCTACGGATAGGGGGTATACGCAGTATTTT. Translation: CSATDRGYTQYF. J is TRBJ2-3 and V is TRBV20-1, with a tentative D call TRBD1 (6 bases). Trimming took off 4 bases at V and 7 bases at J, with 12 bases between the two ends. The CDR3 loop spans 12 amino acids. The germline CDR1 and CDR2 sequences are DFQATT and SNEGSKA (reference sequence).

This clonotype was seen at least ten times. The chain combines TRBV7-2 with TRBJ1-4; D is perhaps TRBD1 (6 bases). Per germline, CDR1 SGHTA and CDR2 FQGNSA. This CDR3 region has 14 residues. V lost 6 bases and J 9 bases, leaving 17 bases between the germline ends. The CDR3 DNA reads TGTGCCAGCAGTCGACAGGCCCGACCTCAAAAACTGTTTTTT. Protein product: CASSRQARPQKLFF.

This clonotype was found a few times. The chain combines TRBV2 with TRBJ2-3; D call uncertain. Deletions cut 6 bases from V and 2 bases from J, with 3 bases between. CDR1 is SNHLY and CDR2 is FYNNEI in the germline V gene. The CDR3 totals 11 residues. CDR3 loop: CASRATDTQYF. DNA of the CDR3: TGTGCCAGCAGAGCCACAGATACGCAGTATTTT.

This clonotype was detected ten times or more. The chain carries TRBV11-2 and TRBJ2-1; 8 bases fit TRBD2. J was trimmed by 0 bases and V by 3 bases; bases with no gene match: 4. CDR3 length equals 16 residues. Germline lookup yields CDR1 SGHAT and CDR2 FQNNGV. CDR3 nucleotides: TGTGCCAGCAGCTTCTCGAGCGGGAGCTCCTACAATGAGCAGTTCTTC. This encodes CASSFSSGSSYNEQFF.

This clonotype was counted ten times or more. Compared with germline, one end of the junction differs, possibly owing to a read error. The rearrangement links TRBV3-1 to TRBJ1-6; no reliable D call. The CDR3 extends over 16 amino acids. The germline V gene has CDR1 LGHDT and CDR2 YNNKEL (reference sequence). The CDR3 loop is CASSPELNRHSFPQSF. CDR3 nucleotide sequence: TGTGCCAGCAGCCCTGAGCTCAACAGACACTCGTTCCCACAGAGTTTT.

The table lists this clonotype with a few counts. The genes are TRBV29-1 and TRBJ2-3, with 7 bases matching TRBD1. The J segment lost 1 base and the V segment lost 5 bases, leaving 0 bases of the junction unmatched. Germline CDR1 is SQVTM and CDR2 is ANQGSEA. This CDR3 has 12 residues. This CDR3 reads CSVRGRTDTQYF. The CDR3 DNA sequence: TGCAGCGTTAGGGGGCGCACAGATACGCAGTATTTT.

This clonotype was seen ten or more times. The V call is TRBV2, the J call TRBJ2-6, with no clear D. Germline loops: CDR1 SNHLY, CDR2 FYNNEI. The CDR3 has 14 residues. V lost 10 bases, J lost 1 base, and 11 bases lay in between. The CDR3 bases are TGTGCCACCGCTCCGGAGTCTGGGGCCAACGTCCTGACTTTC. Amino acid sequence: CATAPESGANVLTF. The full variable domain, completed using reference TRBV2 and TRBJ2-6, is EPEVTQTPSHQVTQMGQEVILRCVPISNHLYFYWYRQILGQKVEFLVSFYNNEISEKSEIFDDQFSVERPDGSNFTLKIRSTKLEDSAMYFCATAPESGANVLTFGAGSRLTVL.

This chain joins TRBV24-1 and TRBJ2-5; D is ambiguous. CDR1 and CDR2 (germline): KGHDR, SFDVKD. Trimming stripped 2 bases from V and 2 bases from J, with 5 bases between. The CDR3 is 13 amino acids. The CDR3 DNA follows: TGTGCCACCAGTGATTCTCTGCAAGAGACCCAGTACTTC. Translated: CATSDSLQETQYF.

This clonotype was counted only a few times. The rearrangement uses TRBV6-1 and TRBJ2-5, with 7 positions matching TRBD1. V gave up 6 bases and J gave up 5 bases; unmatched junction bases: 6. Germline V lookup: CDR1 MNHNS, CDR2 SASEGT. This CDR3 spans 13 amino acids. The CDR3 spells CASSPDRRETQYF. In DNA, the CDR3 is TGTGCCAGCAGCCCGGACAGGCGCGAGACCCAGTACTTC.

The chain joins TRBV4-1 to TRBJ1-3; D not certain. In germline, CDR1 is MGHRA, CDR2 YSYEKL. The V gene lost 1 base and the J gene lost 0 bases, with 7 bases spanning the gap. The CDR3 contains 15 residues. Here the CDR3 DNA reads TGCGCCAGCAGCCAAGTCTTAACCTCTGGAAACACCATATATTTT. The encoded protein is CASSQVLTSGNTIYF.

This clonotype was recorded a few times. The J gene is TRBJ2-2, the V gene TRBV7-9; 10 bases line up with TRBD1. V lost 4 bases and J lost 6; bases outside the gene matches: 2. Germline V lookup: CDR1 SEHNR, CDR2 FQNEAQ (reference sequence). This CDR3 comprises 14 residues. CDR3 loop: CASSSGQGAGELFF. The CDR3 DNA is TGTGCCAGCAGCTCCGGACAGGGGGCCGGGGAGCTGTTTTTT.

CDR3 DNA: TGTGCCAGCAGTTCAGACAGGGGGCCCACAGATACGCAGTATTTT. It is translated as CASSSDRGPTDTQYF. J is TRBJ2-3 and V is TRBV6-6, with TRBD1 matching 10 bases. The CDR3 contains 15 residues. V was clipped by 4 bases and J by 2 bases; unmatched bases: 3. The germline V gene has CDR1 MNHNY and CDR2 SVGAGI (reference sequence).

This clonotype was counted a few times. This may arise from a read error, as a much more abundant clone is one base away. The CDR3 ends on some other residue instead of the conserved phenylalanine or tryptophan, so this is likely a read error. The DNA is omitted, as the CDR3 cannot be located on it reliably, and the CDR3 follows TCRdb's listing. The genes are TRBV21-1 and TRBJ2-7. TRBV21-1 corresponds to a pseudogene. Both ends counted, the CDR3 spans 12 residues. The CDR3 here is CASSCADYEQYI.

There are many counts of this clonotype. The DNA of the CDR3 is TGTGCCAGCAACCAACAGGGGAGCAATCAGCCCCAGCATTTT. Its translation is CASNQQGSNQPQHF. The genes are TRBV27 and TRBJ1-5; 7 nucleotides agree with TRBD1. The V gene end was trimmed by 7 bases and the J gene end by 1 base; junction bases not matched to a gene: 4. CDR1 MNHEY and CDR2 SMNVEV come from the germline V gene (reference sequence). This CDR3 is 14 amino acids long.

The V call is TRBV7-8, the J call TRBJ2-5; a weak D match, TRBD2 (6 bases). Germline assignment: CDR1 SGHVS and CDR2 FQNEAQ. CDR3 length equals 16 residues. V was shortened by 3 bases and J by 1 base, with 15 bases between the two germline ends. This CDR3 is CASSFSTWRAQETQYF. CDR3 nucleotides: TGTGCCAGCAGCTTTTCAACATGGAGGGCCCAAGAGACCCAGTACTTC.